This T cell receptor beta chain was captured in a study of cytomegalovirus exposure and HLA in healthy donors. General study results and limits: By a later analysis, the bulk of CMV-associated TCR beta chains appeared HLA-restricted.

Germline V gives CDR1 SGHRS, CDR2 YFSETQ. The CDR3 covers 16 residues. Comments on this clone: Antigen unknown. Its ends do not fully match the called genes, so a read error is possible.

Researchers ran the PCR with 60 Vbeta and 13 Jbeta primers. Clones were sequenced by immunoSEQ multiplex PCR, and TCRdb holds only the in-frame ones, with some missing. The sample shows around 65,000 clones, and approximately 5% sits with its ten largest clones. This clonotype was sampled from a man aged 30-40 years in good health and CMV-seropositive. The J gene is TRBJ2-3, the V gene TRBV5-1; 8 nucleotides agree with TRBD1. Source material: PBMCs. The CDR3 DNA reads as TGCGCCAGCAGCTTGGGGACAGGGACGATCACAGATAAGCAGTATTTT. Translating it yields CASSLGTGTITDKQYF.